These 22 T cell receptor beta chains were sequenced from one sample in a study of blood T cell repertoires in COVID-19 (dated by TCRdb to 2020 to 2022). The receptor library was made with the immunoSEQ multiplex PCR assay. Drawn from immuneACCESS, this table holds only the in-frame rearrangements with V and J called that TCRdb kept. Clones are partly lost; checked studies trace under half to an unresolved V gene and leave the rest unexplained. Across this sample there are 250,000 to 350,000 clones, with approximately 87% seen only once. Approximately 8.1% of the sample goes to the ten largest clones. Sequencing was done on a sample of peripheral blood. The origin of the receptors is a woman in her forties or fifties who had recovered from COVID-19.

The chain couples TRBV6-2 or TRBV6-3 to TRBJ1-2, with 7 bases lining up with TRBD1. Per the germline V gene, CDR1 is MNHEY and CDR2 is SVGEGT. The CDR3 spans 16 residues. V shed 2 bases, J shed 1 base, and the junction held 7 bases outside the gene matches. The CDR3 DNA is TGTGCCAGCAGTTACGACAGGGATCTAAATAACTATGGCTACACCTTC. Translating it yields CASSYDRDLNNYGYTF.

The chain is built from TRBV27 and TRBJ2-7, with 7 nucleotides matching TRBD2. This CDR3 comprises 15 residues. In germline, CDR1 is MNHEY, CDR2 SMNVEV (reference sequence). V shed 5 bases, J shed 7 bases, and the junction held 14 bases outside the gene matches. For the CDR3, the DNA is TGTGCCAGCAGTGGGGGAGGACTAGTAGTCGGAGAGCAGTACTTC. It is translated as CASSGGGLVVGEQYF.

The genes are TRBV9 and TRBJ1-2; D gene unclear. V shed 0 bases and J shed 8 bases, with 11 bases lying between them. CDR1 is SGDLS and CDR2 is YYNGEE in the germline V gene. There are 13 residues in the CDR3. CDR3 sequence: CASSVEPRLGYTF. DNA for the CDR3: TGTGCCAGCAGCGTAGAACCGCGATTGGGCTACACCTTC.

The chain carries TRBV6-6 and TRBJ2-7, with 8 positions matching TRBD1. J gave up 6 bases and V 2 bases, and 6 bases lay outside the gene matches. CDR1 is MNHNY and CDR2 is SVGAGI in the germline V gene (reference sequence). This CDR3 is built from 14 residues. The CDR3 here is CASSYERTGLEQYF. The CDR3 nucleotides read TGTGCCAGCAGTTACGAGAGGACAGGGCTCGAGCAGTACTTC.

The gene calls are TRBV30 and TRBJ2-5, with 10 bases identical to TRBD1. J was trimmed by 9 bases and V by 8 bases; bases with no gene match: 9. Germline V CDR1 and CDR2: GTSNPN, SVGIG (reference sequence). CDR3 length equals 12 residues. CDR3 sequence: CAGRTGGLAQYF. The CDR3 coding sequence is TGTGCCGGCCGGACAGGGGGTTTGGCCCAGTACTTC.

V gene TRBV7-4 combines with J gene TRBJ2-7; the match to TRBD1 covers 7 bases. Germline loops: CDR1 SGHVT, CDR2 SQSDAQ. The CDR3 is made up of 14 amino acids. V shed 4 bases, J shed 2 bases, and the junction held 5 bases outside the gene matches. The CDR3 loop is CASSCRQGPYEQYF. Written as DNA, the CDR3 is TGTGCCAGCAGCTGTAGACAGGGACCCTACGAGCAGTACTTC.

The CDR3 DNA follows: TGTGCCAGTAGTAGGGCTCTTATGGAAGGAAAACTGTTTTTT. It translates to CASSRALMEGKLFF. V gene TRBV19 combines with J gene TRBJ1-4; D not certain. There are 14 residues in the CDR3. Per the germline V gene, CDR1 is LNHDA and CDR2 is SQIVND (reference sequence). With 4 bases removed from V and 10 bases from J, the gap between germline ends came to 16 bases.

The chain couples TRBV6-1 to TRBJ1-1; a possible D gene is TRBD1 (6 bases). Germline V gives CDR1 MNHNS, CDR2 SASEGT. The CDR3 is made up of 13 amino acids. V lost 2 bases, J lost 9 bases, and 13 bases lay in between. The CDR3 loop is CASSEPDRLKAFF. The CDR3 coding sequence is TGTGCCAGCAGTGAACCGGACAGACTAAAAGCTTTCTTT.

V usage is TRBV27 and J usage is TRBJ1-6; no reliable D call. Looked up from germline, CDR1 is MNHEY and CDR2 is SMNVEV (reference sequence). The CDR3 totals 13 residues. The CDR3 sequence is CATGRDLRSPLHF. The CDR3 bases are TGTGCAACGGGGAGGGATTTACGTTCACCCCTCCACTTT.

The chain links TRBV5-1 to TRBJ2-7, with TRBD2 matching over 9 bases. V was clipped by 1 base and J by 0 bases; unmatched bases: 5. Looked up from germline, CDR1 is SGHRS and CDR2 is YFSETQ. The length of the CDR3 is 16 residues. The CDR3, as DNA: TGCGCCAGCAGCTTGAGGAGCGGGAGGTCCTCCTACGAGCAGTACTTC. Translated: CASSLRSGRSSYEQYF.

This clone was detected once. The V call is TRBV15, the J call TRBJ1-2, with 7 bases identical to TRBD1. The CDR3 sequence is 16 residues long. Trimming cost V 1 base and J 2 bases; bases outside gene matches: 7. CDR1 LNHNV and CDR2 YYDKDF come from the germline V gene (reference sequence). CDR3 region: CATSRASGTVNYGYTF. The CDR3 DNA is TGTGCCACCAGCAGAGCGTCCGGGACAGTGAACTATGGCTACACCTTC.

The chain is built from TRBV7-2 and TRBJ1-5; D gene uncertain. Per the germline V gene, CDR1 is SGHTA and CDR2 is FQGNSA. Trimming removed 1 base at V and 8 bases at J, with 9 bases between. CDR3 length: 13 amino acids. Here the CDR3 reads CASSLDYVEPQHF. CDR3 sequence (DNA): TGTGCCAGCAGCTTAGATTATGTTGAGCCCCAGCATTTT.

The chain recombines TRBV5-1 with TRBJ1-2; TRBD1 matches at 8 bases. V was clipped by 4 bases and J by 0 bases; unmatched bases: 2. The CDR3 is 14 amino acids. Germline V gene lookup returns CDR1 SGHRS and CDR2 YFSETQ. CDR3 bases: TGCGCCAGCAGCGGACAGGGTGCTAACTATGGCTACACCTTC. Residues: CASSGQGANYGYTF.

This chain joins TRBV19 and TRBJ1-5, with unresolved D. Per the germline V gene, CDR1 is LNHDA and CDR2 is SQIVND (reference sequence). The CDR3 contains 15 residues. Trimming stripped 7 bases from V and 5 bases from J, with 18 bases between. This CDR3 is CASMPRWVRDQPQHF. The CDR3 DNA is TGTGCCAGTATGCCCCGGTGGGTGCGGGATCAGCCCCAGCATTTT.

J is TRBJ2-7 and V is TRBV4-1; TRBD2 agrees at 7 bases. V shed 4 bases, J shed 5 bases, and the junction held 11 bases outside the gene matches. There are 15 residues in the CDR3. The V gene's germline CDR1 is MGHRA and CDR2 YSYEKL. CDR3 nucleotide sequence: TGCGCCAGCAGCCTAAAGGGCGCGGGAGCAGACGAGCAGTACTTC. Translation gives CASSLKGAGADEQYF.

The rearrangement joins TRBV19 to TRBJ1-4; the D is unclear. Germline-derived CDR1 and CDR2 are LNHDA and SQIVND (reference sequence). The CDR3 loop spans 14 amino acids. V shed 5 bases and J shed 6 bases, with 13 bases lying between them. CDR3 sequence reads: CASSPGGADEKLFF. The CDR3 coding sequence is TGTGCCAGTAGTCCGGGAGGAGCGGATGAAAAACTGTTTTTT.

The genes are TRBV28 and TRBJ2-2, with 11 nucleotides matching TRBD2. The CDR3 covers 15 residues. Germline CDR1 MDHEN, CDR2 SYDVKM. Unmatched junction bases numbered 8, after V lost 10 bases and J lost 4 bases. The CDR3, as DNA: TGTGCCACCGCTGCCACTAGCGGGAGCACCGGGGAGCTGTTTTTT. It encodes CATAATSGSTGELFF.

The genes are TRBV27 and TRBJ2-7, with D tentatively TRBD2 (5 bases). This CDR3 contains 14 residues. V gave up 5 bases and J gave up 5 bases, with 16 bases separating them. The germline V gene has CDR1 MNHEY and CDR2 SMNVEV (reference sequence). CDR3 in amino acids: CASSVLVLRDEQYF. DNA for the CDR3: TGTGCCAGCAGTGTACTAGTTTTGCGCGACGAGCAGTACTTC.

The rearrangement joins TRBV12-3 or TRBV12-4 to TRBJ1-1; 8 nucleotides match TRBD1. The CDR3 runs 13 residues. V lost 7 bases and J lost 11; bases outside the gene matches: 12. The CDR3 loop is CASTVGQAGLAFF. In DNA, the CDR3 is TGTGCCAGCACAGTGGGACAGGCCGGGTTGGCTTTCTTT.

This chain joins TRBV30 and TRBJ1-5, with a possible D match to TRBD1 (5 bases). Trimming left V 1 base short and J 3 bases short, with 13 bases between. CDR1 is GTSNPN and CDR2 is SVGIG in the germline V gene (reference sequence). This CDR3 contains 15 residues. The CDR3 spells CAWSGRGLINQPQHF. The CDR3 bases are TGTGCCTGGAGTGGCCGGGGACTGATCAATCAGCCCCAGCATTTT. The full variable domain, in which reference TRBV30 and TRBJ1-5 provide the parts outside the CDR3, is SQTIHQWPATLVQPVGSPLSLECTVEGTSNPNLYWYRQAAGRGLQLLFYSVGIGQISSEVPQNLSASRPQDRQFILSSKKLLLSDSGFYLCAWSGRGLINQPQHFGDGTRLSIL.

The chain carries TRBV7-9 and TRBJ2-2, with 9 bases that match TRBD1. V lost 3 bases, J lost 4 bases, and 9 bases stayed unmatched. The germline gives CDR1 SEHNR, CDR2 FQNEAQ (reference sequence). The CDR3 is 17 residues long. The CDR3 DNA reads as TGTGCCAGCAGCTTGAATCTGGGACAGGGCCTCACCGGGGAGCTGTTTTTT. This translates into CASSLNLGQGLTGELFF.

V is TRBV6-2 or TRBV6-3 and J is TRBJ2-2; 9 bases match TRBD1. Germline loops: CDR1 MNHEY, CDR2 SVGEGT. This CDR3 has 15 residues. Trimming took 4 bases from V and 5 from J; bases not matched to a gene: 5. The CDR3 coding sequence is TGTGCCAGCAGTTTACAGGGGGCAGGTACCGGGGAGCTGTTTTTT. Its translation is CASSLQGAGTGELFF.